These 14 T cell receptor beta chains were all obtained from the same sample, sequenced in a study of spatial heterogeneity in lung cancer. This sample's time point: sample taken at primary tumor resection. The input material, whole RNA from tumor, nontumor lung or frozen PBMC, was sequenced unsorted. TCRdb re-analysed the 5' RACE reads in MiXCR, keeping a single row per CDR3 protein. Seen here are about 1,200 distinct CDR3 sequences, approximately 13% observed once, and the top ten hold about 17%. Sample: normal lung tissue next to the tumor, taken at surgery. The receptors derive from a male donor with early-stage non-small cell lung cancer.

In its sample, this clonotype was seen a few times. This chain connects TRBV7-2 to TRBJ2-1; 7 bases are a match to TRBD1. Germline loops: CDR1 SGHTA, CDR2 FQGNSA. The CDR3 sequence is 15 residues long. The V and J ends lost 5 bases and 6 bases, in that order; junction bases with no gene match: 10. The CDR3, as DNA: TGTGCCAGCAGCCCGGTAGGGGGCGTGGGCAATGAGCAGTTCTTC. It is translated as CASSPVGGVGNEQFF.

By frequency in the sample, this clonotype is medium-sized. This chain connects TRBV12-3 or TRBV12-4 to TRBJ2-2; D remains ambiguous. The ends were cut back, 5 bases at V and 5 bases at J, with 15 bases in the middle. The CDR3 covers 15 residues. The DNA of the CDR3 is TGTGCCAGCAGTACTGCGGCTCGGCAAACCGGGGAGCTGTTTTTT. Protein product: CASSTAARQTGELFF.

This clonotype ranks as medium-sized. The J gene is TRBJ2-3, the V gene TRBV28; TRBD2 agrees at 9 bases. J lost 3 bases, V lost 3 bases, and 1 base had no gene match. The CDR3 contains 14 residues. Germline values: CDR1 MDHEN, CDR2 SYDVKM. The CDR3 reads CASSFLAGTDTQYF. The CDR3 DNA reads TGTGCCAGCAGTTTCCTAGCGGGGACAGATACGCAGTATTTT.

By its share, this clonotype is medium-sized. V gene TRBV5-1 combines with J gene TRBJ2-2, with D unresolved. Trimming pared 4 bases from V and 7 bases from J, leaving 14 bases between. Germline V lookup: CDR1 SGHRS, CDR2 YFSETQ. The CDR3 loop spans 14 amino acids. CDR3 residues: CASSPFSGLGELFF. CDR3 nucleotides: TGCGCCAGCAGCCCGTTTTCGGGTCTCGGGGAGCTGTTTTTT. Supplemented by reference TRBV5-1 and TRBJ2-2, the full variable domain reads KAGVTQTPRYLIKTRGQQVTLSCSPISGHRSVSWYQQTPGQGLQFLFEYFSETQRNKGNFPGRFSGRQFSNSRSEMNVSTLELGDSALYLCASSPFSGLGELFFGEGSRLTVL.

This clonotype was counted at least ten times. Written as DNA, the CDR3 is TGCGCCAGCAGCCCCACCGGGGGGGGGACTGGGGCCAACGTCCTGACTTTC. This sequence encodes CASSPTGGGTGANVLTF. The chain is built from TRBV4-3 and TRBJ2-6; 8 positions match TRBD2. This CDR3 contains 17 residues. Germline loops: CDR1 LGHNA, CDR2 YSLEER. The junction had 7 bases not matched to a gene; V was cut back by 4 bases and J by 2 bases.

Sample share makes this clonotype medium-sized. The chain employs TRBV7-8 and TRBJ2-7, with D hard to call. The length of the CDR3 is 14 residues. Trimming pared 5 bases from V and 2 bases from J, leaving 13 bases between. From germline, CDR1 is SGHVS and CDR2 FQNEAQ. The CDR3 protein is CASSTRTETYEQYF. Written as DNA, the CDR3 is TGTGCCAGCAGCACGAGGACGGAGACCTACGAGCAGTACTTC.

This clonotype is medium-sized. This chain joins TRBV2 and TRBJ1-6; D not resolved. Germline V lookup: CDR1 SNHLY, CDR2 FYNNEI. Trimming left V 11 bases short and J 2 bases short, with 10 bases between. The CDR3 sequence is 13 residues long. The CDR3 nucleotides are TGTGCCGGACGCGGGGCCTATAATTCACCCCTCCACTTT. It translates to CAGRGAYNSPLHF.

This clonotype is categorized as large. J is TRBJ2-3 and V is TRBV20-1; TRBD2 aligns across 9 bases. CDR1 and CDR2 from the germline V gene are DFQATT and SNEGSKA (reference sequence). Germline trimming cut 7 bases from V and 0 bases from J; bases unmatched to any gene: 2. The CDR3 contains 13 residues. CDR3 amino acids: CSGLAGSTDTQYF. CDR3 sequence (DNA): TGCAGTGGTCTAGCGGGGAGCACAGATACGCAGTATTTT.

This clonotype was observed at least ten times. The chain joins TRBV3-1 to TRBJ2-5; the match to TRBD1 covers 9 bases. The CDR3 covers 20 residues. The J segment lost 2 bases and the V segment lost 0 bases, leaving 16 bases of the junction unmatched. Germline values: CDR1 LGHDT, CDR2 YNNKEL (reference sequence). CDR3 sequence reads: CASSQDQVRRGTGSQETQYF. The CDR3 nucleotides are TGTGCCAGCAGCCAAGATCAAGTAAGGCGTGGGACAGGGTCGCAAGAGACCCAGTACTTC.

This clonotype qualifies as medium-sized (0.01 to 0.1%). The gene calls are TRBV12-3 or TRBV12-4 and TRBJ2-5; 10 bases agree with TRBD1. This CDR3 has 16 amino acids. V lost 5 bases, J lost 4 bases, and 10 bases stayed unmatched. The chain's CDR3 is CASSLQTGGLGETQYF. CDR3 DNA: TGTGCCAGCAGTCTCCAGACAGGGGGCTTAGGAGAGACCCAGTACTTC.

The gene calls are TRBV6-2 or TRBV6-3 and TRBJ2-1; 7 bases match TRBD2. Per germline, CDR1 MNHEY and CDR2 SVGEGT. The trim removed 7 bases at V and 8 bases at J, leaving 5 bases unmatched. The CDR3 is 12 amino acids. The CDR3 sequence is CASTLGGDEQFF. In DNA form, the CDR3 reads TGTGCCAGCACTCTGGGGGGGGATGAGCAGTTCTTC.

This clonotype is judged large. The rearrangement uses TRBV19 and TRBJ2-7; D is perhaps TRBD1 (6 bases). V lost 5 bases and J 5 bases, leaving 19 bases between the germline ends. The CDR3 loop spans 15 amino acids. The germline V gene encodes CDR1 LNHDA and CDR2 SQIVND (reference sequence). CDR3 coding DNA: TGTGCCAGTAGTGCATCCGGGACACGAGGGGACGAGCAGTACTTC. It is translated as CASSASGTRGDEQYF.

This clonotype is deemed large. This chain links TRBV6-1 with TRBJ1-2, with 7 bases fitting TRBD1. The germline gives CDR1 MNHNS, CDR2 SASEGT. The J segment lost 8 bases and the V segment lost 4 bases, leaving 7 bases of the junction unmatched. The CDR3 contains 13 residues. The CDR3 DNA follows: TGTGCCAGCAGTGCGCGAGGGGGCAGAGGCTACACCTTC. Translated, it gives CASSARGGRGYTF.

This clonotype qualifies as large. The chain employs TRBV6-5 and TRBJ1-1; 11 positions match TRBD1. The CDR3 sequence is 14 residues long. Germline V gene sequence: CDR1 MNHEY, CDR2 SVGAGI. Germline trimming cut 6 bases from V and 5 bases from J; bases unmatched to any gene: 5. CDR3 coding DNA: TGTGCCAGCAGCGGGGACAGGGGGAAAACTGAAGCTTTCTTT. Amino acids: CASSGDRGKTEAFF.